These T cell receptor beta chains were read from a single sample in a study of T cells in Graves' hyperthyroidism and ophthalmopathy. TCRdb recomputed calls from the multiplex PCR reads with MiXCR, one row per CDR3 protein. The repertoire holds under 550,000 distinct CDR3 sequences, with approximately 20% as singletons. The specimen was blood. Source of these receptors: a man between 40 and 49 years old with Graves' ophthalmopathy. CDR3s include the opening cysteine and the closing phenylalanine or tryptophan.

j_call: TRBJ2-1; v_call: TRBV27; cdr3_aa: CASSNSGGASYNEQFF
j_call: TRBJ2-1; v_call: TRBV20-1; cdr3_aa: CSARASEDLYPYNEQFF
j_call: TRBJ2-3; v_call: TRBV28; cdr3_aa: CASRAHWNSVPTDTQYF
j_call: TRBJ1-1; v_call: TRBV19; cdr3_aa: CASSIVTNTEAFF
j_call: TRBJ1-6; v_call: TRBV14; cdr3_aa: CASSSGTGHNSPLHF
j_call: TRBJ2-1; v_call: TRBV28; cdr3_aa: CASSSPGTSKKNEQFF
j_call: TRBJ1-2; v_call: TRBV29-1; cdr3_aa: CSVETPNYGYTF
j_call: TRBJ1-2; v_call: TRBV13; cdr3_aa: CASSLSTGHGYTF
j_call: TRBJ2-2; v_call: TRBV5-1; cdr3_aa: CASSWMGQGATGELFF
j_call: TRBJ2-1; v_call: TRBV6-2/TRBV6-3; cdr3_aa: CASSYPLAGGKNEQFF
j_call: TRBJ1-1; v_call: TRBV11-2; cdr3_aa: CASSWGTGTEAFF
j_call: TRBJ1-3; v_call: TRBV28; cdr3_aa: CASSFDRRRNTIYF
j_call: TRBJ2-3; v_call: TRBV14; cdr3_aa: CASSQVLRTQYF
j_call: TRBJ2-1; v_call: TRBV27; cdr3_aa: CASSLSGFDNEQFF
j_call: TRBJ1-1; v_call: TRBV27; cdr3_aa: CASSLFPGEAFF
j_call: TRBJ2-2; v_call: TRBV6-2/TRBV6-3; cdr3_aa: CASSQRVGANTGELFF
j_call: TRBJ2-3; v_call: TRBV20-1; cdr3_aa: CSAREGGPLTDTQYF
j_call: TRBJ1-4; v_call: TRBV7-6; cdr3_aa: CASSLGFRQGEEKLFF
j_call: TRBJ2-5; v_call: TRBV20-1; cdr3_aa: CSARQDRGLVETQYF
j_call: TRBJ2-5; v_call: TRBV28; cdr3_aa: CASSLGGAAAGVFETQYF
j_call: TRBJ2-2; v_call: TRBV27; cdr3_aa: CASMSARELFF
j_call: TRBJ2-3; v_call: TRBV30; cdr3_aa: CAWTGEKDTQYF
j_call: TRBJ2-2; v_call: TRBV29-1; cdr3_aa: CSVEVAGPNTGELFF
j_call: TRBJ2-1; v_call: TRBV4-3; cdr3_aa: CASSQFTGQSSYNEQFF
j_call: TRBJ1-4; v_call: TRBV30; cdr3_aa: CAWRPRFRGDEKLFF
j_call: TRBJ2-1; v_call: TRBV28; cdr3_aa: CASSHPLRLAPEQFF
j_call: TRBJ2-2; v_call: TRBV30; cdr3_aa: CAWSRSGASTGELFF
j_call: TRBJ2-5; v_call: TRBV11-2; cdr3_aa: CASTSGWGGETQYF
j_call: TRBJ2-1; v_call: TRBV7-2; cdr3_aa: CASSQMAEQFF
j_call: TRBJ2-1; v_call: TRBV6-1; cdr3_aa: CASRPETDRFYEQFF
j_call: TRBJ2-1; v_call: TRBV3-1; cdr3_aa: CASSPPPGLAVSYNEQFF
j_call: TRBJ1-1; v_call: TRBV5-4; cdr3_aa: CASSLAGAANTEAFF
j_call: TRBJ1-1; v_call: TRBV7-2; cdr3_aa: CASSLVRALNTEAFF
j_call: TRBJ2-7; v_call: TRBV11-2; cdr3_aa: CASSLIGTGSYEQYF
j_call: TRBJ1-5; v_call: TRBV30; cdr3_aa: CAWGDRDQPQHF
j_call: TRBJ2-6; v_call: TRBV6-1; cdr3_aa: CASSETWLSSSGANVLTF